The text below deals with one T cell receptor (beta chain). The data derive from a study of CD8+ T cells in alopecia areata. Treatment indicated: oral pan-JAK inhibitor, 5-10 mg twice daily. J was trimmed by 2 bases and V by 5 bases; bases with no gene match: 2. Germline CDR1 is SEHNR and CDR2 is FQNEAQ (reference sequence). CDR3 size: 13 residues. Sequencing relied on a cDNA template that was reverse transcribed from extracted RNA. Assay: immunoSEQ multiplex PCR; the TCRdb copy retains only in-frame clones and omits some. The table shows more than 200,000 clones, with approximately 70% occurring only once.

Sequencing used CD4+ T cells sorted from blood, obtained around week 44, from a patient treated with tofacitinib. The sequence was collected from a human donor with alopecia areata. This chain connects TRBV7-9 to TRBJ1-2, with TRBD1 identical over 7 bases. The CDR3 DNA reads TGTGCCAGCAGCGGGGGACAGAACTATGGCTACACCTTC. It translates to CASSGGQNYGYTF.